This T cell receptor beta chain appears in the sequencing data of a study of blood T cell repertoires in COVID-19. The CDR3 length is 11 residues. The germline V gene has CDR1 LNHDA and CDR2 SQIVND (reference sequence). V was trimmed by 6 bases and J by 9 bases, leaving 9 bases between them. Libraries were prepared by immunoSEQ multiplex PCR; TCRdb keeps only in-frame clonotypes and omits some of them. Of approximately 16,000 clones in the sample, approximately 86% were seen once. The sequencing input was peripheral blood. J is TRBJ1-5 and V is TRBV19, with no clear D. The receptor comes from a man in his sixties with acute or convalescent COVID-19. The CDR3 region has the DNA TGTGCCAGTAGCTCCGGGTGGCCCCAGCATTTT. Translation: CASSSGWPQHF.